The text below deals with one T cell receptor beta chain. Data came from immunoSEQ multiplex PCR; TCRdb stores just in-frame clones and leaves some out. This sample has about 95,000 clones, with 90% found just once. Noted time point: pretreatment peripheral blood. This sample stems from a study of PD-L1 blockade in urothelial cancer. Study information: Atezolizumab was started by patients in the mid-2010s at 1,200 mg intravenously every 3 weeks.

The length of the CDR3 is 14 residues. The germline CDR1 and CDR2 sequences are MNHNS and SASEGT. V lost 4 bases, J lost 2 bases, and 3 bases stayed unmatched. This receptor was obtained from a man in his sixties with urothelial cancer. The sample in question was PBMCs, obtained around atezolizumab (anti-PD-L1) treatment. The chain joins TRBV6-1 to TRBJ1-1; 8 positions agree with TRBD1. The DNA for the CDR3 is TGTGCCAGCAGTGTGACAGGGGTTAACACTGAAGCTTTCTTT. Translation: CASSVTGVNTEAFF.